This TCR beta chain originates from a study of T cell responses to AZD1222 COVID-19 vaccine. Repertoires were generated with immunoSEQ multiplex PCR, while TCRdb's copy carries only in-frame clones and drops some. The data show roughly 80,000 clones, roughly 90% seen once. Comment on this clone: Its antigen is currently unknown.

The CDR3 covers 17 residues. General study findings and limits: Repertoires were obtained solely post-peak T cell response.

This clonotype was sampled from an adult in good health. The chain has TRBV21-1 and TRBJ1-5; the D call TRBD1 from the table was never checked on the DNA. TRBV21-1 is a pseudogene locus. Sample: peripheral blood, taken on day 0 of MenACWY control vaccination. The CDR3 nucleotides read TGTGCCGCCAACCCGGGACAGGGGATATATGGCAATCAGCCCCAGCATTTT. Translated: CAANPGQGIYGNQPQHF.